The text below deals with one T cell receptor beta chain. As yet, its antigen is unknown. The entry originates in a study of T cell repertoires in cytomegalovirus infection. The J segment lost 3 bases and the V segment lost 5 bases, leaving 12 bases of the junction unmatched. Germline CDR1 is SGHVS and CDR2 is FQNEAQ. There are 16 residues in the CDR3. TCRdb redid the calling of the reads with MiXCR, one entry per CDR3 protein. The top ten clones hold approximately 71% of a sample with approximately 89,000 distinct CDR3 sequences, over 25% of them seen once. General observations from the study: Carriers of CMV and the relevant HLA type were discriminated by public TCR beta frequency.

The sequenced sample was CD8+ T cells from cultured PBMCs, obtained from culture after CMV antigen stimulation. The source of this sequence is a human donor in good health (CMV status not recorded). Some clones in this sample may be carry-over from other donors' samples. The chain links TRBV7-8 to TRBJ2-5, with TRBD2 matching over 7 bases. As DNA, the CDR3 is TGTGCCAGCAGCCCGAGGGGACTAACGAAGAAAGAGACCCAGTACTTC. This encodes CASSPRGLTKKETQYF.